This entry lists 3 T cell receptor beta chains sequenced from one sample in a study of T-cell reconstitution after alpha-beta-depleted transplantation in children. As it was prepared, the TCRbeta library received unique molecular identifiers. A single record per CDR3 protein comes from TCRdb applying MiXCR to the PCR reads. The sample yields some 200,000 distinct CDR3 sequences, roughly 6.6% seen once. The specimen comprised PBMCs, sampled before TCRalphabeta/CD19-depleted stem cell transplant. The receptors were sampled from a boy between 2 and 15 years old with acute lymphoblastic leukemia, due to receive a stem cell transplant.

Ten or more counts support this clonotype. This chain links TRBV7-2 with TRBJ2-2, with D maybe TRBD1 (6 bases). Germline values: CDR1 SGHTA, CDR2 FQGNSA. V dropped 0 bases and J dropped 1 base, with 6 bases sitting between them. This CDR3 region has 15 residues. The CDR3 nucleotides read TGTGCCAGCAGCTTAGCCAGGGGGAACACCGGGGAGCTGTTTTTT. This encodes CASSLARGNTGELFF. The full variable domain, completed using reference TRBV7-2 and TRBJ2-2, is GAGVSQSPSNKVTEKGKDVELRCDPISGHTALYWYRQSLGQGLEFLIYFQGNSAPDKSGLPSDRFSAERTGGSVSTLTIQRTQQEDSAVYLCASSLARGNTGELFFGEGSRLTVL.

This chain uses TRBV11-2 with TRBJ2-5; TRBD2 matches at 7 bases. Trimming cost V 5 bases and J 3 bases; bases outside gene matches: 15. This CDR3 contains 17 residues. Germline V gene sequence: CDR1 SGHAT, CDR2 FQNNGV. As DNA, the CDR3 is TGTGCCAGCAGCCTAGGCGGGGTGGCGGGAGCAAAAGAGACCCAGTACTTC. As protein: CASSLGGVAGAKETQYF.

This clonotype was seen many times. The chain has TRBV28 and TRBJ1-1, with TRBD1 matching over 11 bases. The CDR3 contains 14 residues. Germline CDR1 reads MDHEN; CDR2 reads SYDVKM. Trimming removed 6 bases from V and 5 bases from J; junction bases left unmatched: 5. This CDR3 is CASRKGQGGTEAFF. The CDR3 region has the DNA TGTGCCAGCAGAAAGGGACAGGGGGGGACTGAAGCTTTCTTT.